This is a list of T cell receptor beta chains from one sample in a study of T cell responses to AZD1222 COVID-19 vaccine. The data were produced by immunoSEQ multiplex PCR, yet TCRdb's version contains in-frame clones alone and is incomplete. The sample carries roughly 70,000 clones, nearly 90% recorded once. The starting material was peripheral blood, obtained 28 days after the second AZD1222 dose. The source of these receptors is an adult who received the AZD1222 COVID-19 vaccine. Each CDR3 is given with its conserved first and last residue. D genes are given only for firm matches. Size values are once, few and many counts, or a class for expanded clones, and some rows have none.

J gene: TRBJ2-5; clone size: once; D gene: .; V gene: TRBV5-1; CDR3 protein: CASSFQTVLSETQYF; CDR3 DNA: TGCGCCAGCAGCTTCCAGACAGTTTTAAGCGAGACCCAGTACTTC
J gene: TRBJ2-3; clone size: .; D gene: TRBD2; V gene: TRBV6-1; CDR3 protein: CASSEWLRGGITPRDTQYF; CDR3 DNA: TGTGCCAGCAGTGAATGGTTGCGGGGGGGGATAACCCCGCGGGATACGCAGTATTTT
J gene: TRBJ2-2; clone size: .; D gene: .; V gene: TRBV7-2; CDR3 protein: CASSLSRGRAGELFF; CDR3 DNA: TGTGCCAGCAGCTTATCCAGGGGACGCGCCGGGGAGCTGTTTTTT
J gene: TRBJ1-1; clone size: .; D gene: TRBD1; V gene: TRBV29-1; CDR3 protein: CSAPGTGNTEAFF; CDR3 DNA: TGCAGCGCCCCCGGGACAGGGAACACTGAAGCTTTCTTT
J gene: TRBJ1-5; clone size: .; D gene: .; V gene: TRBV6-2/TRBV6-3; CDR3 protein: CASSTSGFSNQPQHF; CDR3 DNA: TGTGCCAGCAGTACATCAGGTTTTAGCAATCAGCCCCAGCATTTT
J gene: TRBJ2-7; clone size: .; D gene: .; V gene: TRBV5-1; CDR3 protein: CASSPSDSNYEQYF; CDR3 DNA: TGCGCCAGCAGCCCGTCGGACAGCAACTACGAGCAGTACTTC
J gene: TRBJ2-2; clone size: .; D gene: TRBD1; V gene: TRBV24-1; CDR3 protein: CATSGGTGYTGELFF; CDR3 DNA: TGTGCCACCAGTGGGGGGACAGGGTACACCGGGGAGCTGTTTTTT
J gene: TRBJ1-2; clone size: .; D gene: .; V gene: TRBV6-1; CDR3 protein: CASSEAPEIYGYTF; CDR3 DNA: TGTGCCAGCAGTGAAGCCCCGGAAATCTATGGCTACACCTTC
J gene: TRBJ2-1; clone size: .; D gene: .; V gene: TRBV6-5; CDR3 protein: CASSYSESSYNEQFF; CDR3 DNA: TGTGCCAGCAGTTATTCGGAGAGCTCCTACAATGAGCAGTTCTTC
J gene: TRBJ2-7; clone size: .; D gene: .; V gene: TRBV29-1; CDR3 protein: CSVEGQSYEQYF; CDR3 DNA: TGCAGCGTGGAAGGACAGAGCTACGAGCAGTACTTC
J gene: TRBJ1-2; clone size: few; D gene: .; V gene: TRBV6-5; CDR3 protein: CASSYPASTGYYGYTF; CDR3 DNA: TGTGCCAGCAGTTACCCGGCCAGTACGGGCTACTATGGCTACACCTTC
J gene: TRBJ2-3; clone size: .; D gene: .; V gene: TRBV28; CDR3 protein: CASSLQEDTQYF; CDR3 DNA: TGTGCCAGCAGTTTGCAAGAAGATACGCAGTATTTT
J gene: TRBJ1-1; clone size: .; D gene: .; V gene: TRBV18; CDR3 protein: CASSPPAGGWNTEAFF; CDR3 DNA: TGTGCCAGCTCACCCCCCGCGGGGGGCTGGAACACTGAAGCTTTCTTT
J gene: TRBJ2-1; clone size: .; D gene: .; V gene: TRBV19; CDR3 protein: CASNIGASSYNEQFF; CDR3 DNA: TGTGCCAGTAACATCGGCGCGAGCTCCTACAATGAGCAGTTCTTC
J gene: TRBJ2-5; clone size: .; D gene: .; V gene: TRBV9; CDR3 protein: CASSVAGSGPQETQYF; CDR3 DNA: TGTGCCAGCAGCGTAGCAGGCTCGGGCCCCCAAGAGACCCAGTACTTC
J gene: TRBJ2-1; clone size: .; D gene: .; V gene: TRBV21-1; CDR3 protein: CASSKIPTGSSGGPRGNEQFF; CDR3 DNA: TGTGCCAGCAGCAAAATCCCCACCGGAAGTAGCGGGGGGCCAAGGGGCAATGAGCAGTTCTTC
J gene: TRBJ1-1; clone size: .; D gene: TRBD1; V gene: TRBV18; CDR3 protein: CASSPLRGQGRVNTEAFF; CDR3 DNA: TGTGCCAGCTCACCATTGAGAGGACAGGGACGTGTGAACACTGAAGCTTTCTTT
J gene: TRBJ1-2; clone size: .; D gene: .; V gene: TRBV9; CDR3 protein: CASSVDTSYGYTF; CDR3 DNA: TGTGCCAGCAGCGTAGATACAAGCTATGGCTACACCTTC
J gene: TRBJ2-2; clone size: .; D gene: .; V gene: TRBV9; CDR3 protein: CASSPGAGELFF; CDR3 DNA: TGTGCCAGTAGCCCGGGCGCCGGGGAGCTGTTTTTT
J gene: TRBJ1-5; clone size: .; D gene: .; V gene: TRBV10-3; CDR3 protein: CAISELSGSNQPQHF; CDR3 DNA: TGTGCCATCAGTGAGCTGTCCGGGAGCAATCAGCCCCAGCATTTT
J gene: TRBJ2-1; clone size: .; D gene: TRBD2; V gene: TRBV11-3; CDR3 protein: CASSLDPSGRNEQFF; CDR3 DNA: TGTGCCAGCAGCTTAGACCCTAGCGGCAGGAATGAGCAGTTCTTC
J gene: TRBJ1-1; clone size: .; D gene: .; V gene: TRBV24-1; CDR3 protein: CATQSNRVGTEAFF; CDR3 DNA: TGTGCCACCCAATCCAACAGGGTCGGCACTGAAGCTTTCTTT
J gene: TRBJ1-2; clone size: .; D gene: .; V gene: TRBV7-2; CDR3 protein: CASSLALKSQGGLNGYTF; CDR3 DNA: TGTGCCAGCAGCTTAGCCCTAAAAAGTCAGGGCGGATTAAATGGCTACACCTTC
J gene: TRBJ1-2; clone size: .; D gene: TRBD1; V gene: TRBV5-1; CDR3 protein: CASGPGDREFYGYTF; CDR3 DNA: TGCGCCAGTGGCCCCGGGGACAGGGAGTTCTATGGCTACACCTTC
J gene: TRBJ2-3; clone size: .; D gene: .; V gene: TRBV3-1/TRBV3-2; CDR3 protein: CASSRSLGGPVTADTQYF; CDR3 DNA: TGTGCCAGCAGCCGTAGTTTGGGGGGGCCAGTCACAGCAGATACGCAGTATTTT
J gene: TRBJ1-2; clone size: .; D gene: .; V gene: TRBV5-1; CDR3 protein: CASSVDGSGYTF; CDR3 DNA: TGCGCCAGCAGCGTGGACGGATCAGGCTACACCTTC
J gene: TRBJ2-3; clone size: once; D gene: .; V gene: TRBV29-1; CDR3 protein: CSTSQGTSTDTQYF; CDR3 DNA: TGCAGCACCTCACAGGGAACTAGCACAGATACGCAGTATTTT
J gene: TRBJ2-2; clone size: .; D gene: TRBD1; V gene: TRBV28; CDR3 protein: CASNTGGWNTGELFF; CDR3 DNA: TGTGCCAGCAATACAGGGGGGTGGAACACCGGGGAGCTGTTTTTT
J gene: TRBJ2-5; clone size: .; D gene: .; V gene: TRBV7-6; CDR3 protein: CASSLGLGPQGETQYF; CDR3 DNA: TGTGCCAGCAGCTTAGGGCTAGGGCCCCAGGGGGAGACCCAGTACTTC
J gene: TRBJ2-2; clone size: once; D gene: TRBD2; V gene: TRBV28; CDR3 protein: CAITGLADTGELFF; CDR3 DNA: TGTGCCATAACGGGACTAGCGGACACCGGGGAGCTGTTTTTT
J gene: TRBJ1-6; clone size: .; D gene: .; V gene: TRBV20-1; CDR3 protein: CSASGQMRNSPLHF; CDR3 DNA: TGCAGTGCTAGTGGCCAAATGCGGAATTCACCCCTCCACTTT
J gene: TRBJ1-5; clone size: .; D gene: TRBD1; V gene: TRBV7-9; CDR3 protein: CASSWSGGEGNQPQHF; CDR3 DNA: TGTGCCAGCAGCTGGTCAGGGGGCGAAGGCAATCAGCCCCAGCATTTT
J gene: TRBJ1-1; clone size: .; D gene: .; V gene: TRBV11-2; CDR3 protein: CASSLGLLENTEAFF; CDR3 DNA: TGTGCCAGCAGCTTAGGTCTGCTAGAGAACACTGAAGCTTTCTTT
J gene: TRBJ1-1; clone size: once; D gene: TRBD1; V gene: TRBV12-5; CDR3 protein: CASGTADRTNTEAFF; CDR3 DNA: TGTGCTAGTGGTACCGCGGACAGGACGAACACTGAAGCTTTCTTT
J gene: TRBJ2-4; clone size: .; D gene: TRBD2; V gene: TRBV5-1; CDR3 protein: CASSLGGGTDIQYF; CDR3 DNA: TGCGCCAGCAGCTTGGGGGGAGGGACCGACATTCAGTACTTC
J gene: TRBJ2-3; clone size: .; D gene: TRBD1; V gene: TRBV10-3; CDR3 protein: CAISDGTAADTQYF; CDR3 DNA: TGTGCCATCAGTGATGGGACAGCAGCAGATACGCAGTATTTT
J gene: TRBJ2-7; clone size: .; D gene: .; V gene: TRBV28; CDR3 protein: CASSLRSSESYEQYF; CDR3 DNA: TGTGCCAGCAGTTTGAGGTCTAGCGAATCCTACGAGCAGTACTTC
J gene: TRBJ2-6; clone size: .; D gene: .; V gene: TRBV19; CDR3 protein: CASSISRLSGANVLTF; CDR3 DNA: TGTGCCAGTAGTATCTCCCGGCTCTCTGGGGCCAACGTCCTGACTTTC
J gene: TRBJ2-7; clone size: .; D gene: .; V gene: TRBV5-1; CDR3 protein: CASSQNTGYEQYF; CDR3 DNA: TGCGCCAGCAGCCAAAATACAGGGTACGAGCAGTACTTC
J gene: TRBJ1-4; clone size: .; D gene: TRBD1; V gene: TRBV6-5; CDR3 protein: CASRGQGVGEKLFF; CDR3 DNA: TGTGCCAGCCGAGGACAGGGTGTTGGTGAAAAACTGTTTTTT
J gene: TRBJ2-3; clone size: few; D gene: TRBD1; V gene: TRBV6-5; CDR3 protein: CASRTGGADTQYF; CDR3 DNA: TGTGCCAGCAGGACAGGGGGCGCAGATACGCAGTATTTT
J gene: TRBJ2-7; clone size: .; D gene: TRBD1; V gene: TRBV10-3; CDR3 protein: CAISEGDRGEQYF; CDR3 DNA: TGTGCCATCAGTGAGGGGGACAGGGGCGAGCAGTACTTC
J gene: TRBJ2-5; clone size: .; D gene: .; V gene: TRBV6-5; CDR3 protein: CASRLGGQVQETQYF; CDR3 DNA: TGTGCCAGCCGGTTGGGGGGGCAGGTTCAAGAGACCCAGTACTTC
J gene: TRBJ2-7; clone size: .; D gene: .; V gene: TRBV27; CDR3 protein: CASSSGPSPTYEQYF; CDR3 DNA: TGTGCCAGCAGTTCCGGACCTTCTCCTACCTACGAGCAGTACTTC
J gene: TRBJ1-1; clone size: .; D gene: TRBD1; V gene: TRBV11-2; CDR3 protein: CASSLPTGSTEAFF; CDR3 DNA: TGTGCCAGCAGCTTGCCGACAGGGAGCACTGAAGCTTTCTTT